This TCR beta chain emerged from a study of CD8 T cells in ankylosing spondylitis. This clonotype was counted only a few times. Antigen unknown. Germline CDR1 SGHRS, CDR2 YFSETQ. This CDR3 has 15 amino acids. The ends were cut back, 4 bases at V and 1 base at J, with 14 bases in the middle. Study results and caveats: There were earlier reports of some motif variants in reactive arthritis synovial fluid and blood. Disease-linked clones proved CD8+ and comparatively uncommon in peripheral blood. Researchers reportedly found disease-linked clones significantly enriched in matched ankylosing spondylitis synovial fluid. Blood from ankylosing spondylitis patients appeared to carry a characteristic roughly 8-variant TCR beta motif.

With molecular barcodes, quantitative 5'-RACE was used to make the TCR beta libraries. Each CDR3 protein is one row after TCRdb ran MiXCR on the 5' RACE reads. The sample includes over 700,000 distinct CDR3 sequences, under 20% of them seen just once. The receptor's source is a male donor with ankylosing spondylitis. The specimen was blood, either unsorted or a sorted T cell fraction (not recorded which). The chain has TRBV5-1 and TRBJ1-1; D remains ambiguous. CDR3 residues: CASSHRGAANTEAFF. DNA for the CDR3: TGCGCCAGCAGCCACCGAGGAGCAGCGAACACTGAAGCTTTCTTT.